Listed here are 21 T cell receptor beta chains from one sample, sequenced in a study of PD-1 blockade in classical Hodgkin lymphoma. Here immunoSEQ multiplex PCR was the method, and the copy in TCRdb shows in-frame clones only, minus some. The sample records under 95,000 clones, 80% to 95% being singletons. Relapses following autologous stem cell transplantation were seen in all patients, with brentuximab vedotin exposure varying. This specimen was peripheral blood mononuclear cells (PBMCs), taken before the second cycle of nivolumab. Source of these receptors: a human donor with classical Hodgkin lymphoma.

The rearrangement uses TRBV19 and TRBJ2-3; D unclear. The CDR3 runs to 14 residues. V lost 3 bases and J 0 bases, leaving 7 bases between the germline ends. Per germline, CDR1 LNHDA and CDR2 SQIVND (reference sequence). CDR3 amino acids: CASSIAASTDTQYF. CDR3 coding DNA: TGTGCCAGTAGTATCGCAGCTAGCACAGATACGCAGTATTTT.

The chain has TRBV5-1 and TRBJ2-1; 10 bases line up with TRBD2. The CDR3 has 16 amino acids. Germline CDR1 and CDR2: SGHRS and YFSETQ. Trimming removed 4 bases from V and 3 bases from J; junction bases left unmatched: 7. As DNA, the CDR3 is TGCGCCAGCAGCAGAATAGCGGGAGGTAACTACAATGAGCAGTTCTTC. It is translated as CASSRIAGGNYNEQFF.

The V call is TRBV5-4, the J call TRBJ2-3; D ambiguous. V was trimmed by 0 bases and J by 2 bases, leaving 7 bases between them. Per the germline V gene, CDR1 is SGHNT and CDR2 is YYREEE (reference sequence). CDR3 size: 14 residues. The CDR3 bases are TGTGCCAGCAGCTTGGGACAAGACACAGATACGCAGTATTTT. It is translated as CASSLGQDTDTQYF.

The rearrangement joins TRBV6-5 to TRBJ2-7; 8 positions match TRBD2. The CDR3 covers 14 residues. V was pared by 2 bases and J by 6 bases, with 6 bases of the junction left unmatched. Germline CDR1 and CDR2: MNHEY and SVGAGI. CDR3 nucleotide sequence: TGTGCCAGCAGTTACGCCGGGGGGGGGTTCGAGCAGTACTTC. Encoded protein: CASSYAGGGFEQYF.

The genes are TRBV2 and TRBJ2-1; 11 nucleotides agree with TRBD2. Germline assignment: CDR1 SNHLY and CDR2 FYNNEI. J gave up 0 bases and V 6 bases, and 13 bases lay outside the gene matches. The length of the CDR3 is 19 residues. The CDR3 coding sequence is TGTGCCAGCAGGGAATCTAGCGGGAGGTCGAGAACCTCCTACAATGAGCAGTTCTTC. Protein: CASRESSGRSRTSYNEQFF.

This chain uses TRBV6-5 with TRBJ2-7; 8 positions match TRBD2. Unmatched junction bases numbered 9, after V lost 5 bases and J lost 3 bases. CDR1 is MNHEY and CDR2 is SVGAGI in the germline V gene. This CDR3 is 15 amino acids long. CDR3: CASSMTAGVRYEQYF. CDR3 nucleotides: TGTGCCAGCAGTATGACAGCGGGAGTCCGCTACGAGCAGTACTTC.

The chain has TRBV12-5 and TRBJ1-5, with 9 bases matching TRBD1. CDR3 size: 15 residues. V trimming: 5 bases; J trimming: 6 bases; junction bases outside the gene matches: 8. Germline lookup yields CDR1 LGHNT and CDR2 FRNRAP. As DNA, the CDR3 is TGTGCTAGTGGTCCCTCCGGGACAGGGCTTCAGCCCCAGCATTTT. Amino acids: CASGPSGTGLQPQHF.

This chain joins TRBV10-3 and TRBJ1-2, with 10 nucleotides matching TRBD1. The CDR3 runs to 15 residues. The V gene end was trimmed by 6 bases and the J gene end by 4 bases; junction bases not matched to a gene: 8. The germline gives CDR1 ENHRY, CDR2 SYGVKD. CDR3 sequence (DNA): TGTGCCATCAGCCGGGGACAGGGGTCCTCCTATGGCTACACCTTC. This encodes CAISRGQGSSYGYTF.

The J gene is TRBJ2-5, the V gene TRBV7-9, with D tentatively TRBD1 or TRBD2 (6 bases each). Germline assignment: CDR1 SEHNR and CDR2 FQNEAQ (reference sequence). V lost 2 bases and J lost 5, with 9 bases in between. The CDR3 extends over 13 amino acids. CDR3 protein: CASSLFGGETQYF. The CDR3, as DNA: TGTGCCAGCAGCTTATTCGGGGGCGAGACCCAGTACTTC.

The rearrangement links TRBV12-5 to TRBJ2-7; 8 bases are a match to TRBD1. The germline V gene has CDR1 LGHNT and CDR2 FRNRAP. With V trimmed by 3 bases and J by 1 base, 17 bases remained unmatched. The CDR3 consists of 19 residues. CDR3 sequence (DNA): TGTGCTAGTGGTTTTGAGGAACAGGGGGAGGTCCGTTGGTCCTACGAGCAGTACTTC. Its protein is CASGFEEQGEVRWSYEQYF. Supplemented by reference TRBV12-5 and TRBJ2-7, the full variable domain reads DARVTQTPRHKVTEMGQEVTMRCQPILGHNTVFWYRQTMMQGLELLAYFRNRAPLDDSGMPKDRFSAEMPDATLATLKIQPSEPRDSAVYFCASGFEEQGEVRWSYEQYFGPGTRLTVT.

The V gene is TRBV19, the J gene TRBJ2-2, with 7 bases identical to TRBD1. The germline CDR1 and CDR2 sequences are LNHDA and SQIVND (reference sequence). This CDR3 comprises 18 residues. The V gene end was trimmed by 2 bases and the J gene end by 0 bases; junction bases not matched to a gene: 9. The CDR3 bases are TGTGCCAGTAGTATACTACCGGGACAGACCTCGAACACCGGGGAGCTGTTTTTT. Translated: CASSILPGQTSNTGELFF.

This rearrangement joins TRBV7-9 to TRBJ2-2; 7 nucleotides line up with TRBD1. Trimming removed 6 bases from V and 0 bases from J; junction bases left unmatched: 10. Germline CDR1 SEHNR, CDR2 FQNEAQ (reference sequence). CDR3 length: 17 residues. The DNA for the CDR3 is TGTGCCAGCAGAGCAGCGGTAGGGACAGCGAACACCGGGGAGCTGTTTTTT. It encodes CASRAAVGTANTGELFF.

The chain uses TRBV5-6 and TRBJ2-7; perhaps TRBD1 as D (6 bases). The CDR3 has 15 residues. The V and J ends lost 2 bases and 2 bases respectively, with 14 bases between them. Looked up from germline, CDR1 is SGHDT and CDR2 is YYEEEE. This chain's CDR3 is CASSLLQGRPYEQYF. Here the CDR3 DNA reads TGTGCCAGCAGCTTATTACAGGGTCGGCCCTACGAGCAGTACTTC. Full variable domain (outside the CDR3, taken from reference TRBV5-6 and TRBJ2-7): DAGVTQSPTHLIKTRGQQVTLRCSPKSGHDTVSWYQQALGQGPQFIFQYYEEEERQRGNFPDRFSGHQFPNYSSELNVNALLLGDSALYLCASSLLQGRPYEQYFGPGTRLTVT.

This sequence joins TRBV28 and TRBJ2-4; D might be TRBD2 (5 bases). Germline CDR1 and CDR2: MDHEN and SYDVKM. This CDR3 is 14 amino acids long. Trimming stripped 6 bases from V and 0 bases from J, with 9 bases between. CDR3 region: CASSGIVAKNIQYF. CDR3 DNA sequence: TGTGCCAGCAGCGGGATCGTAGCCAAAAACATTCAGTACTTC.

The chain recombines TRBV5-6 with TRBJ1-2, with D perhaps TRBD1 (6 bases). The CDR3 loop spans 13 amino acids. With 4 bases removed from V and 6 bases from J, the gap between germline ends came to 13 bases. Germline lookup yields CDR1 SGHDT and CDR2 YYEEEE. The DNA of the CDR3 is TGTGCCAGCAGCACCAGACAGGAAAATGGCTACACCTTC. This encodes CASSTRQENGYTF.

The chain is built from TRBV15 and TRBJ2-7; 10 nucleotides match TRBD1. The J segment lost 1 base and the V segment lost 5 bases, leaving 8 bases of the junction unmatched. Germline V gene lookup returns CDR1 LNHNV and CDR2 YYDKDF (reference sequence). The CDR3 extends over 16 amino acids. As DNA, the CDR3 is TGTGCCACCAGCGGACCCCGGGACAGGGGATCCTACGAGCAGTACTTC. This encodes CATSGPRDRGSYEQYF.

This chain joins TRBV7-9 and TRBJ2-7; D unresolved. This CDR3 has 15 residues. V was trimmed by 4 bases and J by 2 bases, leaving 15 bases between them. Germline CDR1 is SEHNR and CDR2 is FQNEAQ (reference sequence). CDR3 amino acids: CASSSPDHNPYEQYF. The CDR3 DNA is TGTGCCAGCAGCTCCCCCGACCATAATCCCTACGAGCAGTACTTC.

J is TRBJ1-2 and V is TRBV20-1; D unclear. CDR3 length equals 11 residues. The germline V gene has CDR1 DFQATT and CDR2 SNEGSKA (reference sequence). Deletions cut 8 bases from V and 4 bases from J, with 11 bases between. The CDR3 coding sequence is TGCAGTCCATGGGGAAGCTATGGCTACACCTTC. This translates into CSPWGSYGYTF.

The rearrangement joins TRBV15 to TRBJ2-1; 7 nucleotides match TRBD1. The CDR3 runs 13 residues. The V gene's germline CDR1 is LNHNV and CDR2 YYDKDF (reference sequence). V lost 8 bases and J lost 15; bases outside the gene matches: 16. CDR3 bases: TGTGCCACCGGGGGACAGAATTTCCCCCAGCCGTTCTTC. Its protein is CATGGQNFPQPFF.

The chain is built from TRBV29-1 and TRBJ2-1; D is possibly TRBD2 (7 bases). The CDR3 runs 14 residues. Germline lookup yields CDR1 SQVTM and CDR2 ANQGSEA. CDR3 DNA: TGCTTGGCAATAGGGGGGACTACCTACAATGAGCAGTTCTTC. Translation gives CLAIGGTTYNEQFF.

The chain employs TRBV19 and TRBJ2-7; possibly TRBD2 for D (6 bases). The CDR3 loop spans 14 amino acids. Deletions cut 3 bases from V and 2 bases from J, with 11 bases between. Germline V gene sequence: CDR1 LNHDA, CDR2 SQIVND (reference sequence). The CDR3 bases are TGTGCCAGTAGTATCTCTAGCGCCGCCTACGAGCAGTACTTC. This sequence encodes CASSISSAAYEQYF.